This entry lists 17 T cell receptor beta chains sequenced from one sample in a study of cytomegalovirus exposure and HLA in healthy donors. Both 60 Vbeta primers and 13 Jbeta primers went into the PCR. TCRdb's copy holds only in-frame clones and misses some; the assay was immunoSEQ multiplex PCR. The profile covers 170,000 or so clones, with around 77% appearing a single time and around 2.2% taken by the ten largest. Sequences were obtained from PBMCs. These receptors originate from a man aged 60-69 years in good health and CMV-seronegative.

The chain joins TRBV7-8 to TRBJ2-7, with 11 bases that match TRBD2. V lost 5 bases, J lost 3 bases, and 12 bases stayed unmatched. The CDR3 covers 17 residues. Looked up from germline, CDR1 is SGHVS and CDR2 is FQNEAQ. CDR3 amino acids: CASSPALASGRNYEQYF. The DNA for the CDR3 is TGTGCCAGCAGCCCGGCTTTGGCTAGCGGGAGGAACTACGAGCAGTACTTC.

J is TRBJ1-1 and V is TRBV19, with 7 positions matching TRBD1. Germline CDR1 is LNHDA and CDR2 is SQIVND (reference sequence). J lost 7 bases, V lost 7 bases, and 9 bases had no gene match. The CDR3 is 13 amino acids. CDR3 nucleotide sequence: TGTGCCAGTAAACAGGGGAAAGGAGGTGAAGCTTTCTTT. This sequence encodes CASKQGKGGEAFF. Filled out from reference TRBV19 and TRBJ1-1, the complete variable domain reads DGGITQSPKYLFRKEGQNVTLSCEQNLNHDAMYWYRQDPGQGLRLIYYSQIVNDFQKGDIAEGYSVSREKKESFPLTVTSAQKNPTAFYLCASKQGKGGEAFFGQGTRLTVV.

Of note for this clone: Compared with germline, one end of the junction differs, possibly owing to a read error. The chain has TRBV4-1 and TRBJ1-6; perhaps TRBD1 as D (6 bases). The CDR3 has 14 residues. CDR1 is MGHRA and CDR2 is YSYEKL in the germline V gene. CDR3 protein: CASSQAGVDSPLNF. The CDR3 nucleotides are TGCGCCAGCAGCCAGGCAGGGGTTGATTCACCCCTCAACTTT.

This chain joins TRBV5-1 and TRBJ2-5, with 9 bases aligning to TRBD2. From germline, CDR1 is SGHRS and CDR2 YFSETQ. With V trimmed by 4 bases and J by 0 bases, 7 bases remained unmatched. The CDR3 has 16 amino acids. For the CDR3, the DNA is TGCGCCAGCAGCCTGGTTCTAGCGGGGTACCAAGAGACCCAGTACTTC. Its translation is CASSLVLAGYQETQYF.

This clone was seen just once. V and J are TRBV25-1 and TRBJ2-7; 8 bases map to TRBD1. Germline CDR1 MGHDK, CDR2 SYGVNS. The V gene end was trimmed by 1 base and the J gene end by 2 bases; junction bases not matched to a gene: 7. This CDR3 contains 16 residues. CDR3: CASSESGTGVTYEQYF. Written as DNA, the CDR3 is TGTGCCAGCAGTGAATCCGGGACAGGCGTTACCTACGAGCAGTACTTC.

The chain couples TRBV13 to TRBJ2-1; 10 bases line up with TRBD2. Germline V lookup: CDR1 PRHDT, CDR2 FYEKMQ (reference sequence). The CDR3 has 18 amino acids. V trimming: 5 bases; J trimming: 1 base; junction bases outside the gene matches: 11. The CDR3 region has the DNA TGTGCCAGCAGCCCACGCTCGGGACTAGCGATTTCCTACAATGAGCAGTTCTTC. As protein: CASSPRSGLAISYNEQFF.

The chain couples TRBV5-1 to TRBJ2-5; D gene ambiguous. V dropped 4 bases and J dropped 3 bases, with 7 bases sitting between them. The germline V gene encodes CDR1 SGHRS and CDR2 YFSETQ. The CDR3 covers 12 residues. Here the CDR3 DNA reads TGCGCCAGCAGCGCCAGAAAAGAGACCCAGTACTTC. As protein: CASSARKETQYF.

The chain uses TRBV6-1 and TRBJ1-5; 9 nucleotides align to TRBD1. The trim removed 4 bases at V and 7 bases at J, leaving 8 bases unmatched. CDR3 size: 15 residues. Germline V CDR1 and CDR2: MNHNS, SASEGT. The CDR3 DNA is TGTGCCAGCAGTGTCCCGGGACAGGGTGGCCAGCCCCAGCATTTT. This gives the protein CASSVPGQGGQPQHF.

This sequence joins TRBV7-3 and TRBJ2-7; D may be TRBD2 (6 bases). V lost 0 bases to trimming and J lost 9 bases, with 15 bases between them. Germline V gives CDR1 SGHTA, CDR2 FQGTGA. The CDR3 spans 14 residues. The CDR3 nucleotides are TGTGCCAGCAGCTTAACGCTAGCGTCTCCCCCGCAGTACTTC. Translation gives CASSLTLASPPQYF. Variable domain in full (rest from reference TRBV7-3 and TRBJ2-7): GAGVSQTPSNKVTEKGKYVELRCDPISGHTALYWYRQSLGQGPEFLIYFQGTGAADDSGLPNDRFFAVRPEGSVSTLKIQRTERGDSAVYLCASSLTLASPPQYFGPGTRLTVT.

The count of this clone is one. Other DNA sequences from this sample encode an identical CDR3 as well. The V call is TRBV19, the J call TRBJ1-1; no firm D call. The CDR3 covers 14 residues. The V end was cut by 3 bases, the J end by 0 bases, with 8 bases between. CDR1 and CDR2 from the germline V gene are LNHDA and SQIVND (reference sequence). The chain's CDR3 is CASSITGLNTEAFF. In nucleotides, the CDR3 is TGTGCCAGTAGTATTACGGGGTTGAACACTGAAGCTTTCTTT.

This clone was seen only a few times. V gene TRBV29-1 combines with J gene TRBJ2-3; 7 nucleotides align to TRBD1. CDR3 length: 14 amino acids. Germline V gene lookup returns CDR1 SQVTM and CDR2 ANQGSEA. The ends lost 6 bases at V and 0 bases at J; junction bases unmatched: 6. CDR3 sequence: CSVSGTASTDTQYF. The CDR3 region has the DNA TGCAGCGTCTCCGGGACAGCTAGCACAGATACGCAGTATTTT.

The chain uses TRBV28 and TRBJ2-1, with 15 bases identical to TRBD2. With V trimmed by 5 bases and J by 3 bases, 8 bases remained unmatched. The CDR3 is made up of 18 amino acids. CDR1 and CDR2 from the germline V gene are MDHEN and SYDVKM. The CDR3 DNA follows: TGTGCCAGCAGTCACGGACTAGCGGGAGGGGGATACTACAATGAGCAGTTCTTC. The encoded protein is CASSHGLAGGGYYNEQFF.

This rearrangement joins TRBV6-1 to TRBJ1-5; a weak D match, TRBD1 (5 bases). The CDR3 runs 13 residues. The germline V gene has CDR1 MNHNS and CDR2 SASEGT. V was shortened by 6 bases and J by 7 bases, with 13 bases between the two germline ends. CDR3 nucleotides: TGTGCCAGCAGAGGGGATTTTGGGCAGCCCCAGCATTTT. It translates to CASRGDFGQPQHF.

The chain links TRBV5-6 to TRBJ2-6; 8 positions match TRBD1. Trimming took 3 bases from V and 2 from J; bases not matched to a gene: 4. Germline CDR1 is SGHDT and CDR2 is YYEEEE. The CDR3 is made up of 16 amino acids. Here the CDR3 DNA reads TGTGCCAGCAGCTATCCAGGGGGCGCTGGGGCCAACGTCCTGACTTTC. Residues: CASSYPGGAGANVLTF.

V and J are TRBV30 and TRBJ1-5; TRBD1 aligns across 8 bases. With V trimmed by 4 bases and J by 4 bases, 3 bases remained unmatched. The CDR3 consists of 13 residues. Germline V gene sequence: CDR1 GTSNPN, CDR2 SVGIG (reference sequence). The CDR3 is CAWKTGGNQPQHF. The CDR3 nucleotides read TGTGCCTGGAAAACAGGGGGGAATCAGCCCCAGCATTTT. Full variable domain (missing parts from reference TRBV30 and TRBJ1-5): SQTIHQWPATLVQPVGSPLSLECTVEGTSNPNLYWYRQAAGRGLQLLFYSVGIGQISSEVPQNLSASRPQDRQFILSSKKLLLSDSGFYLCAWKTGGNQPQHFGDGTRLSIL.

J is TRBJ2-2 and V is TRBV7-9, with unresolved D. Deletions cut 4 bases from V and 5 bases from J, with 8 bases between. Germline V CDR1 and CDR2: SEHNR, FQNEAQ (reference sequence). CDR3 length equals 13 residues. The CDR3 nucleotides are TGTGCCAGCAGCTATACTGATACCGGGGAGCTGTTTTTT. Protein: CASSYTDTGELFF.

The gene calls are TRBV15 and TRBJ1-1; no reliable D call. CDR1 LNHNV and CDR2 YYDKDF come from the germline V gene (reference sequence). This CDR3 has 15 amino acids. Between the trimmed V and J ends, which lost 0 bases and 6 bases, there was a span of 14 bases. The CDR3 is CATSRDLAGIAEAFF. The CDR3 nucleotides read TGTGCCACCAGCAGAGATTTAGCCGGGATCGCTGAAGCTTTCTTT.